The clone carrying this TCR beta chain showed up just once. This sample was included in a study of technical replicates of blood from a few donors. Germline V gives CDR1 SGDLS, CDR2 YYNGEE. Trimming removed 0 bases from V and 3 bases from J, with 12 bases in between. The CDR3 consists of 15 residues. Some clones are missing from TCRdb's copy, which holds only in-frame ones; the method was immunoSEQ multiplex PCR. The table lists 75,000 or so clones, around 94% of them singletons. The receptor comes from a human donor in good health. The sequenced material came from T cells isolated from PBMCs. The chain recombines TRBV9 with TRBJ1-2, with D perhaps matching TRBD1 (5 bases). CDR3 coding DNA: TGTGCCAGCAGCGTAGATGGAGGGGTACACTATGGCTACACCTTC. Translated, it gives CASSVDGGVHYGYTF. Full variable domain (missing parts from reference TRBV9 and TRBJ1-2): DSGVTQTPKHLITATGQRVTLRCSPRSGDLSVYWYQQSLDQGLQFLIQYYNGEERAKGNILERFSAQQFPDLHSELNLSSLELGDSALYFCASSVDGGVHYGYTFGSGTRLTVV.